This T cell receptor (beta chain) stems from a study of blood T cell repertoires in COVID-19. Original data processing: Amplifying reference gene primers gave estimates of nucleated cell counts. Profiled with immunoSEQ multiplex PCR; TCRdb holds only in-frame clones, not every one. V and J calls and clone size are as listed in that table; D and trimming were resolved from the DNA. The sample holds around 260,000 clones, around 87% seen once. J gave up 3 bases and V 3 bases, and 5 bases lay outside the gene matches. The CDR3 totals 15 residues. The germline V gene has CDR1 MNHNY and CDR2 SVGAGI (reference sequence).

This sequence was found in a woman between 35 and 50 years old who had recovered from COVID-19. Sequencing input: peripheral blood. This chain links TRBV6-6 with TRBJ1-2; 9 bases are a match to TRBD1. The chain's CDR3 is CASSYGTGQDYGYTF. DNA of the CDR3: TGTGCCAGCAGTTATGGGACAGGGCAGGACTATGGCTACACCTTC.